This TCR beta chain was found in a study of blood T cells in healthy people across ages. Study results and limitations: With unsorted PBMCs, a conclusive comparison of naive versus antigen-experienced cells was not possible. Calculation of diversity from one million T cells yielded estimates considered to be underestimates. Strongly correlated with naive T cell percentage was TCR beta diversity.

This clonotype was observed a handful of times. Its antigen is undetermined. The CDR3 sequence is 15 residues long. Trimming took off 6 bases at V and 0 bases at J, with 13 bases between the two ends. Germline values: CDR1 SNHLY, CDR2 FYNNEI. A second PCR of about 7 to 12 cycles used a sample-barcoded 5' primer and a J-beta primer mix. No fewer than 2.5 million CDR3-containing paired-end reads came from each sample. TCRdb redid the calling of the 5' RACE reads with MiXCR, one entry per CDR3 protein. The data show roughly 1,500,000 distinct CDR3 sequences, 30% to 40% seen once. The specimen sequenced was blood. This chain links TRBV2 with TRBJ2-3; a weak D match, TRBD1 (6 bases). This receptor was obtained from a woman in her thirties in good health. The CDR3 coding sequence is TGTGCCAGCAGCCGGGACACCTCTAGCACAGATACGCAGTATTTT. Encoded protein: CASSRDTSSTDTQYF. The full variable domain, its missing parts supplied by reference TRBV2 and TRBJ2-3, is EPEVTQTPSHQVTQMGQEVILRCVPISNHLYFYWYRQILGQKVEFLVSFYNNEISEKSEIFDDQFSVERPDGSNFTLKIRSTKLEDSAMYFCASSRDTSSTDTQYFGPGTRLTVL.